This passage covers 14 T cell receptor beta chains from one sample sequenced in a study of cytomegalovirus exposure and HLA in healthy donors. Vbeta (60) and Jbeta (13) primers were used in the PCR. The data were produced by immunoSEQ multiplex PCR, yet TCRdb's version contains in-frame clones alone and is incomplete. The sample includes about 110,000 clones, around 81% of them seen just once. The specimen sequenced was PBMCs. These receptors were collected from a woman in her twenties or thirties in good health and CMV-seronegative.

The CDR3 loop reads CASSFQTLGGAGGPGTQYF. The CDR3, as DNA: TGTGCCAGCAGTTTTCAGACTCTAGGAGGAGCGGGAGGCCCGGGCACGCAGTATTTT. The V call is TRBV28, the J call TRBJ2-3, with 9 positions matching TRBD2. This CDR3 has 19 amino acids. V shed 3 bases and J 9 bases; nucleotides not matched to a gene: 22. Germline CDR1 MDHEN, CDR2 SYDVKM.

V and J are TRBV28 and TRBJ2-7, with 8 nucleotides matching TRBD1. With 4 bases clipped from V and 4 bases from J, the junction kept 9 bases outside the gene matches. The CDR3 extends over 15 amino acids. In germline, CDR1 is MDHEN, CDR2 SYDVKM. The CDR3 loop is CASSSPDRVVYEQYF. In DNA form, the CDR3 reads TGTGCCAGCAGTTCTCCGGACAGGGTAGTATACGAGCAGTACTTC.

This clone has more than one count but fewer than ten. The chain uses TRBV7-9 and TRBJ1-1, with D possibly being TRBD1 (5 bases). This CDR3 is 13 amino acids long. CDR1 and CDR2 (germline): SEHNR, FQNEAQ (reference sequence). Deletions cut 8 bases from V and 5 bases from J, with 15 bases between. In DNA form, the CDR3 reads TGTGCCAGCGGGGGGGGTGTGGCGACTGAAGCTTTCTTT. Its protein product is CASGGGVATEAFF.

This chain uses TRBV4-1 with TRBJ1-4; D gene ambiguous. V lost 1 base and J lost 10, with 7 bases in between. CDR1 MGHRA and CDR2 YSYEKL come from the germline V gene. The CDR3 extends over 12 amino acids. The CDR3 region has the DNA TGCGCCAGCAGCCAAGTTCCGGGAAAACTGTTTTTT. It is translated as CASSQVPGKLFF.

The chain combines TRBV5-4 with TRBJ2-3; 10 positions match TRBD2. Germline assignment: CDR1 SGHNT and CDR2 YYREEE (reference sequence). CDR3 length equals 16 residues. V lost 3 bases, J lost 0 bases, and 4 bases stayed unmatched. The CDR3 reads CASSSKLAGSTDTQYF. Here the CDR3 DNA reads TGTGCCAGCAGCTCCAAACTAGCGGGGAGCACAGATACGCAGTATTTT. The entire variable domain, with the rest obtained from reference TRBV5-4 and TRBJ2-3, is as follows: ETGVTQSPTHLIKTRGQQVTLRCSSQSGHNTVSWYQQALGQGPQFIFQYYREEENGRGNFPPRFSGLQFPNYSSELNVNALELDDSALYLCASSSKLAGSTDTQYFGPGTRLTVL.

The genes are TRBV4-1 and TRBJ2-7; 10 positions match TRBD1. V dropped 1 base and J dropped 7; count of bases not matched to a gene: 7. CDR3 length: 15 amino acids. In germline, CDR1 is MGHRA, CDR2 YSYEKL. This CDR3 is CASSQVGTGVGEQYF. In nucleotides, the CDR3 is TGCGCCAGCAGCCAAGTGGGGACAGGGGTGGGTGAGCAGTACTTC.

This chain joins TRBV28 and TRBJ1-1; 7 positions match TRBD1. Per the germline V gene, CDR1 is MDHEN and CDR2 is SYDVKM. Trimming took 7 bases from V and 2 from J; bases not matched to a gene: 4. This CDR3 comprises 13 residues. In nucleotides, the CDR3 is TGTGCCAGCACGGGACAGACAAACACTGAAGCTTTCTTT. Protein product: CASTGQTNTEAFF.

This clone was detected only a few times. In DNA form, the CDR3 reads TGTGCCAGCAGTGTGGTCGGCAGGGGGCTTGGTGGCTACACCTTC. Its protein is CASSVVGRGLGGYTF. V and J are TRBV2 and TRBJ1-2; 8 nucleotides line up with TRBD1. The CDR3 is 15 amino acids. CDR1 and CDR2 (germline): SNHLY, FYNNEI. With 4 bases clipped from V and 7 bases from J, the junction kept 11 bases outside the gene matches.

This chain connects TRBV7-7 to TRBJ2-2; D is perhaps TRBD2 (6 bases). There are 15 residues in the CDR3. Germline assignment: CDR1 SSHAT and CDR2 FNYEAQ (reference sequence). V was cut by 4 bases and J by 6 bases, with 15 bases left in between. For the CDR3, the DNA is TGTGCCAGCAGCTCTCTCTCTAGCGCCGCCGGGGAGCTGTTTTTT. Residues: CASSSLSSAAGELFF.

The chain joins TRBV5-6 to TRBJ2-5; 11 positions agree with TRBD2. V shed 4 bases, J shed 4 bases, and the junction held 3 bases outside the gene matches. CDR1 and CDR2 (germline): SGHDT, YYEEEE. CDR3 length equals 14 residues. CDR3 DNA sequence: TGTGCCAGCAGCCCTGGACTAGCGGGAGAGACCCAGTACTTC. It encodes CASSPGLAGETQYF. The complete variable domain, with remaining parts taken from reference TRBV5-6 and TRBJ2-5, reads DAGVTQSPTHLIKTRGQQVTLRCSPKSGHDTVSWYQQALGQGPQFIFQYYEEEERQRGNFPDRFSGHQFPNYSSELNVNALLLGDSALYLCASSPGLAGETQYFGPGTRLLVL.

The chain uses TRBV19 and TRBJ2-5; 7 bases are a match to TRBD2. Per germline, CDR1 LNHDA and CDR2 SQIVND (reference sequence). There are 13 residues in the CDR3. After removal of 3 bases from V and 3 bases from J, the junction contained 1 base not matched to a gene. This CDR3 reads CASSIREEETQYF. In DNA form, the CDR3 reads TGTGCCAGTAGTATCCGGGAGGAAGAGACCCAGTACTTC.

The chain carries TRBV28 and TRBJ2-3; maybe TRBD2 (6 bases). Trimming stripped 9 bases from V and 4 bases from J, with 17 bases between. This CDR3 has 14 residues. Germline lookup yields CDR1 MDHEN and CDR2 SYDVKM. The CDR3, as DNA: TGTGCCAGTAGGGACTCTAGCAAATCAGATACGCAGTATTTT. Protein sequence: CASRDSSKSDTQYF.

This clone was seen a handful of times. The chain carries TRBV19 and TRBJ2-3; D is perhaps TRBD1 (5 bases). The germline gives CDR1 LNHDA, CDR2 SQIVND (reference sequence). The ends were cut back, 0 bases at V and 3 bases at J, with 10 bases in the middle. CDR3 length: 15 amino acids. CDR3 residues: CASSIDLDTTDTQYF. The CDR3 nucleotides are TGTGCCAGTAGTATAGATCTGGACACTACAGATACGCAGTATTTT.

This chain connects TRBV7-2 to TRBJ1-2; a weak D match, TRBD1 (5 bases). Per the germline V gene, CDR1 is SGHTA and CDR2 is FQGNSA. V shed 5 bases and J shed 4 bases, with 11 bases lying between them. The CDR3 is 13 residues long. Written as DNA, the CDR3 is TGTGCCAGCAGCCCGGGGGTTTCCTATGGCTACACCTTC. This codes for CASSPGVSYGYTF.